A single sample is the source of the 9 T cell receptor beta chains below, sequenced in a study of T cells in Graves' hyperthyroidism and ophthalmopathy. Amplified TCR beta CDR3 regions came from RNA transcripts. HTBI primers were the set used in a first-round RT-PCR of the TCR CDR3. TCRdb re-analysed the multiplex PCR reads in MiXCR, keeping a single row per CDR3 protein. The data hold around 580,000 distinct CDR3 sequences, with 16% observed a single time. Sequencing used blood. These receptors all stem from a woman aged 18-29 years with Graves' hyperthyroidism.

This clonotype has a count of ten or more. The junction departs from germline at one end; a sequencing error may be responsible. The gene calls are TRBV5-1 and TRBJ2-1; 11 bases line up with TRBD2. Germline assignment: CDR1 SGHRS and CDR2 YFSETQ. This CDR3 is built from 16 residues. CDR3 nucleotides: TGTGCCAGCAGTTTAGGGCTAGCGGGGGGCTACAATGAGCAGTTCTTC. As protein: CASSLGLAGGYNEQFF.

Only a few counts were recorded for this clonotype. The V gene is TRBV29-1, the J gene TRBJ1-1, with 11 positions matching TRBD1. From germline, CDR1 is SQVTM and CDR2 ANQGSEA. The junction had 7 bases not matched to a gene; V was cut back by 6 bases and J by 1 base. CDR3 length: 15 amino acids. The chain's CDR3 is CSVTGTGGTNTEAFF. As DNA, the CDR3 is TGCAGCGTCACCGGGACAGGGGGGACGAACACTGAAGCTTTCTTT.

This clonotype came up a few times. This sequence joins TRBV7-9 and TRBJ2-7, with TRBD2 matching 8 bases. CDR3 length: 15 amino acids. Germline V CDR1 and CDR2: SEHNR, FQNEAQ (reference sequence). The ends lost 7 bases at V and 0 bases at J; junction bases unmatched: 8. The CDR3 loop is CASTPPGGVSYEQYF. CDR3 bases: TGTGCCAGCACCCCCCCCGGGGGGGTCTCCTACGAGCAGTACTTC.

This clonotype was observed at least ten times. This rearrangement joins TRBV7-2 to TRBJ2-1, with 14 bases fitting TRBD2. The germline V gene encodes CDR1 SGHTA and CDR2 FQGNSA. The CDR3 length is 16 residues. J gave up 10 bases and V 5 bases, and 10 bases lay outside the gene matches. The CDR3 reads CASSARLAGGVGEQFF. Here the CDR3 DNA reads TGTGCCAGCAGCGCCCGACTAGCGGGAGGGGTTGGGGAGCAGTTCTTC. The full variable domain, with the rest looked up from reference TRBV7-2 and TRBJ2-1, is GAGVSQSPSNKVTEKGKDVELRCDPISGHTALYWYRQSLGQGLEFLIYFQGNSAPDKSGLPSDRFSAERTGGSVSTLTIQRTQQEDSAVYLCASSARLAGGVGEQFFGPGTRLTVL.

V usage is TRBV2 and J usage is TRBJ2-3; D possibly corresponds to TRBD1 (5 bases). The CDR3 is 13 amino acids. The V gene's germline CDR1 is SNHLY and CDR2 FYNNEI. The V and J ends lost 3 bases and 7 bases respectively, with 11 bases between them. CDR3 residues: CASSDPAGNTQYF. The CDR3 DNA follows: TGTGCCAGCAGTGACCCTGCAGGGAATACGCAGTATTTT. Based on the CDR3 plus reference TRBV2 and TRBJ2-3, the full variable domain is EPEVTQTPSHQVTQMGQEVILRCVPISNHLYFYWYRQILGQKVEFLVSFYNNEISEKSEIFDDQFSVERPDGSNFTLKIRSTKLEDSAMYFCASSDPAGNTQYFGPGTRLTVL.

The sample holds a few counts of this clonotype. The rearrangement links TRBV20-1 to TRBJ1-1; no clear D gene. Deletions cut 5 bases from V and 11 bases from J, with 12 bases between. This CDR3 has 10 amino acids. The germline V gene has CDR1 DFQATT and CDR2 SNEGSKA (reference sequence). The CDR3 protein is CSAVDRDAFF. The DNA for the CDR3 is TGCAGTGCTGTCGACCGAGATGCTTTCTTT.

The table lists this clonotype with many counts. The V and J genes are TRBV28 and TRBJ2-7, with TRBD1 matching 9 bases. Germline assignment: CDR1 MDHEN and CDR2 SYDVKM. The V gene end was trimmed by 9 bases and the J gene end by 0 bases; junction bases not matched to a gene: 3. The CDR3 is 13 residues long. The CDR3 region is CASRTGVSYEQYF. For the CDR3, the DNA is TGTGCCAGTCGGACAGGGGTCTCCTACGAGCAGTACTTC.

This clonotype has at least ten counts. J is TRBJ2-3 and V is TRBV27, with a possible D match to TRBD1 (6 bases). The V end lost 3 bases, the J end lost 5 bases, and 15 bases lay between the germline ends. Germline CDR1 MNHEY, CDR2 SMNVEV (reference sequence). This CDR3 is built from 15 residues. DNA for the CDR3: TGTGCCAGCAGTTTTGGGGGAACAGGGAAAGATACGCAGTATTTT. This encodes CASSFGGTGKDTQYF.

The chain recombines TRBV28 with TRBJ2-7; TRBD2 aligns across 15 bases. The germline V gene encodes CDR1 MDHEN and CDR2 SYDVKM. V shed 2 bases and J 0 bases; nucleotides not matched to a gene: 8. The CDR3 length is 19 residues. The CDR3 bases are TGTGCCAGCAGTTTACCGGGACTAGCGGGAGGCAGGAGCTCCTACGAGCAGTACTTC. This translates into CASSLPGLAGGRSSYEQYF.